A single sample is the source of the 6 T cell receptor beta chains below, sequenced in a study of response to subunit inactivated influenza vaccine (dated by TCRdb to the late 2010s). Libraries were constructed by RT-PCR. Instrument used: Illumina HiSeq 2500. Through fastp at Q25 and MiXCR, TCRdb rebuilt clones from the public reads, retaining in-frame beta chains. Under each unique CDR3 protein, matching rows form one entry showing the most common genes and DNA. The sample table contains almost 250,000 distinct CDR3 sequences; only one count was recorded for 10% to 15% of them. Together, the top ten hold about 8% of the sample. Sequencing was performed on non-naive T cells sorted from PBMCs, taken roughly 2 weeks before vaccination. This sample's cell subset or site label indicates: memory T cell fraction. Every receptor here comes from a man in his fifties who received an inactivated influenza vaccine. Donor details come from another sample of the same person, matched by shared clones.

This clonotype came up a few times. The V gene is TRBV30, the J gene TRBJ2-3; D is ambiguous. CDR1 is GTSNPN and CDR2 is SVGIG in the germline V gene (reference sequence). V was trimmed by 1 base and J by 2 bases, leaving 10 bases between them. The CDR3 length is 14 residues. The CDR3 sequence: CAWSARSFTDTQYF. CDR3 DNA sequence: TGTGCCTGGAGTGCGCGTTCCTTCACAGATACGCAGTATTTT.

Notes on this clonotype: Germline is not matched at one junction end, which may reflect a read error. The chain links TRBV4-3 to TRBJ1-2, with no clear D. The CDR3 has 15 amino acids. The germline V gene encodes CDR1 LGHNA and CDR2 YSLEER. This chain's CDR3 is CVSSQGLKGGYGYTF. The CDR3 DNA follows: TGCGTCAGCAGCCAAGGTCTTAAGGGAGGGTATGGCTACACCTTC.

In its sample, this clonotype was seen a few times. The rearrangement joins TRBV20-1 to TRBJ2-5; TRBD1 is a possible D gene (7 bases). V was clipped by 5 bases and J by 1 base, with 14 bases between them. The CDR3 length is 14 residues. Per germline, CDR1 DFQATT and CDR2 SNEGSKA (reference sequence). CDR3 DNA sequence: TGCAGTGCTCCTCGACAGGGACTCCAAGAGACCCAGTACTTC. Encoded protein: CSAPRQGLQETQYF.

This clonotype was observed many times. V and J are TRBV7-9 and TRBJ2-3; no firm D call. V dropped 11 bases and J dropped 1 base, with 7 bases sitting between them. The germline V gene encodes CDR1 SEHNR and CDR2 FQNEAQ (reference sequence). The CDR3 consists of 11 residues. The CDR3 region has the DNA TGTGCCTCCCAGGGCACAGATACGCAGTATTTT. It encodes CASQGTDTQYF.

The V gene is TRBV19, the J gene TRBJ1-2; possible D gene TRBD1, 5 bases. V was pared by 8 bases and J by 4 bases, with 14 bases between. This CDR3 is 13 amino acids long. The germline V gene has CDR1 LNHDA and CDR2 SQIVND (reference sequence). CDR3 nucleotide sequence: TGTGCCAGTGGGGACGGCGGGGCCTATGGCTACACCTTC. Translation: CASGDGGAYGYTF. The whole variable domain, remainder taken from reference TRBV19 and TRBJ1-2, is DGGITQSPKYLFRKEGQNVTLSCEQNLNHDAMYWYRQDPGQGLRLIYYSQIVNDFQKGDIAEGYSVSREKKESFPLTVTSAQKNPTAFYLCASGDGGAYGYTFGSGTRLTVV.

This clonotype was counted between two and nine times. This chain links TRBV5-1 with TRBJ1-1, with 8 bases identical to TRBD1. There are 15 residues in the CDR3. CDR1 is SGHRS, CDR2 YFSETQ, per germline. The V segment lost 2 bases and the J segment 1 base; nucleotides outside the gene matches: 4. The CDR3 DNA is TGCGCCAGCAGCTTACAGGGGGTTCGGAACACTGAAGCTTTCTTT. Protein: CASSLQGVRNTEAFF.